The 14 T cell receptor beta chains below were found in one sample sequenced in a study of spatial heterogeneity in lung cancer. TCRdb reprocessed the 5' RACE reads via MiXCR and lists one record per CDR3 protein. The table shows 15,000 to 20,000 distinct CDR3 sequences, with under 20% occurring only once. Regarding time point: sample taken at primary tumor resection. Whole RNA from tumor, nontumor lung or frozen PBMC was sequenced unsorted. The sequenced sample was PBMCs, obtained at surgery. These receptors were taken from a male donor with early-stage non-small cell lung cancer.

There are a few counts of this clonotype. This chain links TRBV5-8 with TRBJ1-1; 10 nucleotides match TRBD1. Germline trimming cut 4 bases from V and 0 bases from J; bases unmatched to any gene: 6. Germline CDR1 is SGHTS and CDR2 is YDEGEE. This CDR3 is built from 16 residues. The CDR3 region is CASSRDRGSMNTEAFF. In DNA, the CDR3 is TGTGCCAGCAGCCGGGACAGGGGATCGATGAACACTGAAGCTTTCTTT.

The gene calls are TRBV11-2 and TRBJ2-5, with 8 nucleotides matching TRBD1. The germline gives CDR1 SGHAT, CDR2 FQNNGV. The CDR3 loop spans 15 amino acids. V shed 1 base and J 4 bases; nucleotides not matched to a gene: 5. DNA of the CDR3: TGTGCCAGCAGCTTAGGGAATACAGGGGGAGAGACCCAGTACTTC. Its translation is CASSLGNTGGETQYF.

This clonotype was counted ten times or more. The chain recombines TRBV20-1 with TRBJ2-1; 8 nucleotides match TRBD2. After removal of 5 bases from V and 8 bases from J, the junction contained 14 bases not matched to a gene. The CDR3 is 15 amino acids. Germline CDR1 DFQATT, CDR2 SNEGSKA (reference sequence). In DNA form, the CDR3 reads TGCAGTGCTTTCCCCGGGACTAGGAGAGTCGATGAGCAGTTCTTC. Translation: CSAFPGTRRVDEQFF.

Relative to its sample, this clonotype is medium-sized. The rearrangement links TRBV19 to TRBJ2-3, with D hard to call. Germline CDR1 reads LNHDA; CDR2 reads SQIVND (reference sequence). There are 11 residues in the CDR3. V was pared by 5 bases and J by 4 bases, with 4 bases between. The CDR3 nucleotides are TGTGCCAGTAGTGAGGCAGATACGCAGTATTTT. Residues: CASSEADTQYF. The full variable domain, rest sourced from reference TRBV19 and TRBJ2-3, is DGGITQSPKYLFRKEGQNVTLSCEQNLNHDAMYWYRQDPGQGLRLIYYSQIVNDFQKGDIAEGYSVSREKKESFPLTVTSAQKNPTAFYLCASSEADTQYFGPGTRLTVL.

CDR3 amino acids: CAWSVPWLAVNTGELFF. CDR3 coding DNA: TGTGCCTGGAGTGTACCCTGGCTAGCGGTGAACACCGGGGAGCTGTTTTTT. V gene TRBV30 combines with J gene TRBJ2-2; 7 nucleotides match TRBD2. The CDR3 loop spans 17 amino acids. J gave up 1 base and V 0 bases, and 8 bases lay outside the gene matches. Germline CDR1 reads GTSNPN; CDR2 reads SVGIG (reference sequence).

This clonotype was detected ten times or more. The J gene is TRBJ2-2, the V gene TRBV5-1, with 8 nucleotides matching TRBD2. The V gene end was trimmed by 2 bases and the J gene end by 1 base; junction bases not matched to a gene: 1. The V gene's germline CDR1 is SGHRS and CDR2 YFSETQ. The CDR3 covers 15 residues. The CDR3 nucleotides are TGCGCCAGCAGCTTTGGGACTAGGAACACCGGGGAGCTGTTTTTT. Its translation: CASSFGTRNTGELFF.

At least ten counts were recorded for this clonotype. The chain has TRBV2 and TRBJ1-2; perhaps TRBD1 as D (6 bases). The germline gives CDR1 SNHLY, CDR2 FYNNEI. The CDR3 has 14 amino acids. Trimming left V 6 bases short and J 4 bases short, with 15 bases between. CDR3: CASRPTGTTYGYTF. For the CDR3, the DNA is TGTGCCAGCAGGCCCACCGGGACAACCTATGGCTACACCTTC.

This clonotype was seen a single time. The chain links TRBV5-1 to TRBJ2-7; D not resolved. Germline CDR1 is SGHRS and CDR2 is YFSETQ. Trimming pared 0 bases from V and 7 bases from J, leaving 14 bases between. This CDR3 spans 14 amino acids. CDR3 amino acids: CASSLDIQVGEQYF. The DNA for the CDR3 is TGCGCCAGCAGCTTGGATATTCAGGTTGGAGAGCAGTACTTC.

The rearrangement links TRBV12-3 or TRBV12-4 to TRBJ2-2; the match to TRBD1 covers 10 bases. Losses at the gene ends were 6 bases for V and 0 bases for J; bases not matched to a gene: 4. There are 16 residues in the CDR3. CDR3 nucleotide sequence: TGTGCCAGCAGAGACAGGGGGCCATCGAACACCGGGGAGCTGTTTTTT. Protein: CASRDRGPSNTGELFF.

The chain is built from TRBV12-3 or TRBV12-4 and TRBJ2-2; 8 bases align to TRBD1. CDR3 length: 16 amino acids. The V segment lost 4 bases and the J segment 1 base; nucleotides outside the gene matches: 5. CDR3 region: CASSYSGTGNTGELFF. DNA for the CDR3: TGTGCCAGCAGTTACTCCGGGACAGGGAACACCGGGGAGCTGTTTTTT.

This chain links TRBV4-1 with TRBJ2-7; TRBD1 is a possible D gene (5 bases). The CDR3 is made up of 13 amino acids. CDR1 is MGHRA and CDR2 is YSYEKL in the germline V gene. Trimming stripped 5 bases from V and 0 bases from J, with 8 bases between. The CDR3 sequence is CASSSGNSYEQYF. The CDR3 nucleotides read TGCGCCAGCAGCTCAGGGAACTCCTACGAGCAGTACTTC.

This clonotype has a count of ten or more. V gene TRBV7-9 combines with J gene TRBJ2-3; tentatively, D is TRBD2 (5 bases). With 1 base removed from V and 4 bases from J, the gap between germline ends came to 9 bases. CDR1 and CDR2 (germline): SEHNR, FQNEAQ (reference sequence). The CDR3 has 14 amino acids. CDR3 in amino acids: CASSLDGDPDTQYF. The CDR3 nucleotides read TGTGCCAGCAGCTTAGACGGGGATCCAGATACGCAGTATTTT.

The genes are TRBV7-6 and TRBJ2-3; 11 bases map to TRBD2. The length of the CDR3 is 18 residues. Germline V gene lookup returns CDR1 SGHVS and CDR2 FNYEAQ. The V gene end was trimmed by 1 base and the J gene end by 2 bases; junction bases not matched to a gene: 8. The chain's CDR3 is CASSLVTASGGPTDTQYF. CDR3 nucleotide sequence: TGTGCCAGCAGCTTAGTCACCGCTAGCGGGGGGCCCACAGATACGCAGTATTTT. Based on the CDR3 plus reference TRBV7-6 and TRBJ2-3, the full variable domain is GAGVSQSPRYKVTKRGQDVALRCDPISGHVSLYWYRQALGQGPEFLTYFNYEAQQDKSGLPNDRFSAERPEGSISTLTIQRTEQRDSAMYRCASSLVTASGGPTDTQYFGPGTRLTVL.

This clonotype has just a few counts. This chain uses TRBV6-5 with TRBJ2-5, with 11 positions matching TRBD2. Germline trimming cut 5 bases from V and 2 bases from J; bases unmatched to any gene: 4. Germline V gene sequence: CDR1 MNHEY, CDR2 SVGAGI. The length of the CDR3 is 15 residues. The chain's CDR3 is CASSLAGGDQETQYF. CDR3 bases: TGTGCCAGCAGTCTAGCGGGGGGAGATCAAGAGACCCAGTACTTC.